This T cell receptor beta chain was obtained from a study of beta chain features in type 1 diabetes (dated by TCRdb to 2016 to 2018). In the study overall: Mean age, gender distribution, total cell number and subset yield did not differ between patients and healthy donors. Across all samples, about 110 million sorted cells were examined, and cell number per subset correlated strongly with RNA yield. In the study, TCRB repertoires of sorted circulating CD4+ T cell subsets from recently diagnosed type 1 diabetes patients were compared with those of matched healthy donors. Naive and central memory subsets were obtained from all 28 donors, but regulatory and stem cell-like memory subsets were isolated from only 8 patients and roughly 8 healthy donors. Paper-wide results and their limitations: Because small numbers of individuals were included in the HLA sub-analyses, any influence of HLA type on TCRB rearrangement was left unresolved. Naive, central memory and regulatory TCRB repertoires appeared to be more alike among patients than among healthy donors. Patients with type 1 diabetes made fewer insertions and deleted more nucleotides at VDJ recombination sites, implying thymic rearrangement abnormalities. Type 1 diabetes patients showed a moderate but significant shortening of TCRB CDR3 length in all four CD4+ subsets. Because cDNA rather than genomic DNA was sequenced, highly expressing activated cells could have been over-represented, although no difference in activation and CD3 levels was found between groups. Shorter templates might be favored by PCR, yet because patient and control samples were amplified and corrected together, any such skew would affect both groups equally.

This clone showed up just a few times. Its recognized antigen is unknown. No base qualities exist here, and no much larger clone lies one base off it. Each donor gave one peripheral blood draw, averaging roughly 120 mL, which was collected into heparinised tubes. A BD FACSAria II and a panel including CD45RO, CCR7, CD25, CD127, CD95 and CD27 were used to sort naive, central memory, regulatory and stem cell-like memory CD4+ T cells. All sorted populations exceeded 98% purity. PBMCs were isolated immediately by Lymphoprep density gradient centrifugation and stained directly without culture. Samples were stained and sorted in pairs, with one healthy donor and one patient per experiment, so that batch effects were minimized. Trimming takes 2 bases off V and 10 bases off J; junction bases not matched to a gene: 8. CDR1 is given as GTSNPN and CDR2 as SVGIG, both from the germline V gene (reference sequence). The CDR3 measures 14 amino acids from cysteine to phenylalanine. The sequence is cut down to CDR3 DNA, 42 bases in frame from base 1.

The entire isolated RNA was reverse transcribed using the High Capacity cDNA Reverse Transcription Kit, and thus expressed TCRB transcripts were sequenced. Naive, central memory and regulatory T cell samples underwent deep immunoSEQ sequencing, averaging around 3.7 million total reads per sample. Sorted cells were lysed in RLT buffer and RNA was extracted with DNase-treated RNeasy Micro or Mini kits, depending on cell number. To prevent cross-contamination, each cell subset was processed individually, whereas patient and healthy donor samples were processed jointly. Using the immunoSEQ multiplex PCR, TCRB sequences were amplified from cDNA into 87-bp fragments spanning the CDR3 region. The amplicons were sequenced using the Illumina HiSeq platform. The authors' pipeline ran thus. PCR bias was computationally corrected using synthetic template baselines, reads within Hamming distance 2 were collapsed, and singletons that could not be merged were discarded. Reads were aligned against IMGT so that V, D and J genes, CDR3 length and insertions or deletions at six rearrangement sites could be assigned. Clonotype counts were normalized to sorted cell number within each subset before computing true diversity and Gini coefficients with the tcR R package. The overlap coefficient, calculated on TCRB nucleotide sequences, was used to measure repertoire sharing. As a proxy for the pre-selection repertoire, out-of-frame TCRB sequences from naive cells were analyzed. In TCRdb, the immuneACCESS table is reduced to in-frame sequences with V and J assigned. These tables do not hold every clone; where another copy was compared, an unresolved V gene accounts for under half, and the others remain unexplained. Clonal size and the V and J genes are those of that table, whereas D and trimming came from the DNA. The sample table lists under 350,000 clones, around 25% of them with a count of one. Around 0.012% of the sample is in the top ten clones.

This sequence was found in a young woman with type 1 diabetes. The source material was naive CD4+ T cells from blood. Read against the paper, the sample's cell subset or site label means: true naive CD4+ T cells. This sequence uses TRBV30 and TRBJ1-5; 10 nucleotides in the junction match TRBD1. The DNA is as follows: TGTGCCTGGAGTTTGGGACAGGGGACCTTTCCCCAGCATTTT. Its translation is CAWSLGQGTFPQHF.